This entry lists 3 T cell receptor beta chains sequenced from one sample in a study of CD8+ T cells in alopecia areata. The sequencing template was cDNA reverse transcribed from extracted RNA. The assay was immunoSEQ multiplex PCR, and TCRdb's table has in-frame clones only and misses some. The table records around 190,000 clones, approximately 53% of them present only once. The sequenced material came from CD8+ T cells sorted from blood. Source of these receptors: a human donor in good health.

V and J are TRBV4-1 and TRBJ1-2; TRBD1 aligns across 9 bases. CDR1 is MGHRA, CDR2 YSYEKL, per germline. The V gene end was trimmed by 3 bases and the J gene end by 6 bases; junction bases not matched to a gene: 2. The length of the CDR3 is 13 residues. CDR3 sequence: CASSQGTGNGYTF. CDR3 coding DNA: TGCGCCAGCAGCCAGGGGACAGGGAATGGCTACACCTTC.

The genes are TRBV6-5 and TRBJ2-3; 7 bases are a match to TRBD1. The ends lost 6 bases at V and 2 bases at J; junction bases unmatched: 5. The CDR3 is 14 amino acids. Germline assignment: CDR1 MNHEY and CDR2 SVGAGI. The CDR3 DNA is TGTGCCAGCAGGACAGGGCTTTCCACAGATACGCAGTATTTT. This translates into CASRTGLSTDTQYF.

The chain couples TRBV6-6 to TRBJ2-5; 9 nucleotides align to TRBD1. The length of the CDR3 is 13 residues. Per germline, CDR1 MNHNY and CDR2 SVGAGI (reference sequence). V lost 5 bases and J lost 5; bases outside the gene matches: 3. The CDR3 DNA follows: TGTGCCAGCAGTCCCGGACAGGGGGAGACCCAGTACTTC. Protein sequence: CASSPGQGETQYF.